This passage covers 17 T cell receptor beta chains from one sample sequenced in a study of shared clonotypes between healthy human individuals. Assay: immunoSEQ multiplex PCR; the TCRdb copy retains only in-frame clones and omits some. Altogether fewer than 650,000 clones are present, 75% to 85% being singletons, with the ten largest covering about an eighth. The sequencing sample was made of PBMCs. These receptor sequences come from a woman aged 40 to 50 in good health. Some clones in this sample may be carry-over from other donors' samples.

The V gene is TRBV29-1, the J gene TRBJ1-4, with TRBD1 matching 8 bases. CDR3 length: 16 residues. Losses at the gene ends were 2 bases for V and 2 bases for J; bases not matched to a gene: 7. Germline assignment: CDR1 SQVTM and CDR2 ANQGSEA. The CDR3 DNA sequence: TGCAGCGTTGAAAAAAGACAGGGGCCCACTAATGAAAAACTGTTTTTT. Its protein is CSVEKRQGPTNEKLFF.

This chain uses TRBV7-3 with TRBJ2-3, with a tentative D call TRBD2 (6 bases). CDR3 size: 16 residues. Germline CDR1 SGHTA, CDR2 FQGTGA. With 5 bases removed from V and 2 bases from J, the gap between germline ends came to 17 bases. The CDR3 DNA reads as TGTGCCAGCAGCCCCCAGGGCGGGGACCACACAGATACGCAGTATTTT. As protein: CASSPQGGDHTDTQYF.

DNA for the CDR3: TGTGCCAGCAGCACATCGGACCGTAATGAGCAGTTCTTC. Translated: CASSTSDRNEQFF. V and J are TRBV11-3 and TRBJ2-1, with D hard to call. This CDR3 has 13 residues. Trimming left V 5 bases short and J 7 bases short, with 12 bases between. The germline V gene has CDR1 SGHNT and CDR2 YENEEA.

The chain uses TRBV15 and TRBJ2-3; either TRBD1 or TRBD2 may fit D (6 bases each). The CDR3 is 13 residues long. Trimming removed 8 bases at V and 3 bases at J, with 12 bases between. Germline V gene lookup returns CDR1 LNHNV and CDR2 YYDKDF (reference sequence). The CDR3 DNA reads as TGTGCCACCCATGAAGGGGGGACAGATACGCAGTATTTT. It encodes CATHEGGTDTQYF.

V and J are TRBV29-1 and TRBJ1-2; 7 bases fit TRBD1. CDR3 size: 14 residues. CDR1 is SQVTM, CDR2 ANQGSEA, per germline. V lost 7 bases, J lost 2 bases, and 10 bases stayed unmatched. The CDR3 region is CSAYLGGKNYGYTF. CDR3 sequence (DNA): TGCAGCGCCTATTTAGGGGGCAAGAACTATGGCTACACCTTC.

This sequence joins TRBV28 and TRBJ2-1; 15 nucleotides line up with TRBD2. CDR3 length: 16 residues. CDR1 MDHEN and CDR2 SYDVKM come from the germline V gene. Trimming cost V 6 bases and J 7 bases; bases outside gene matches: 7. As DNA, the CDR3 is TGTGCCAGCAGGGATGGGGGACTAGCGGGAGGAAATGAGCAGTTCTTC. Translation: CASRDGGLAGGNEQFF. Filled out from reference TRBV28 and TRBJ2-1, the complete variable domain reads DVKVTQSSRYLVKRTGEKVFLECVQDMDHENMFWYRQDPGLGLRLIYFSYDVKMKEKGDIPEGYSVSREKKERFSLILESASTNQTSMYLCASRDGGLAGGNEQFFGPGTRLTVL.

For the CDR3, the DNA is TGTGCCTGGAGTCCGGCTAGCGGGTTTTCCTACGAGCAGTACTTC. As protein: CAWSPASGFSYEQYF. The chain couples TRBV30 to TRBJ2-7, with TRBD2 identical over 8 bases. V lost 2 bases and J lost 1; bases outside the gene matches: 7. The germline gives CDR1 GTSNPN, CDR2 SVGIG (reference sequence). CDR3 length: 15 residues.

This chain connects TRBV6-1 to TRBJ2-2; the match to TRBD2 covers 11 bases. The CDR3 sequence is 15 residues long. Germline CDR1 reads MNHNS; CDR2 reads SASEGT. The trim removed 5 bases at V and 5 bases at J, leaving 4 bases unmatched. The CDR3 DNA sequence: TGTGCCAGCAGTCTACGACTAGCGGGAACCGGGGAGCTGTTTTTT. It specifies CASSLRLAGTGELFF.

J is TRBJ2-7 and V is TRBV5-8; 8 nucleotides match TRBD2. The germline CDR1 and CDR2 sequences are SGHTS and YDEGEE. The CDR3 spans 14 residues. J lost 7 bases, V lost 5 bases, and 11 bases had no gene match. The CDR3 DNA is TGTGCCAGCAGGGATCGACTAGCGTCATGGGAGCAGTACTTC. This gives the protein CASRDRLASWEQYF.

V is TRBV6-1 and J is TRBJ2-7; 12 nucleotides line up with TRBD1. The CDR3 is 16 residues long. Unmatched junction bases numbered 7, after V lost 3 bases and J lost 4 bases. Germline loops: CDR1 MNHNS, CDR2 SASEGT. The CDR3 spells CASSEGTGGFYYEQYF. CDR3 sequence (DNA): TGTGCCAGCAGTGAGGGGACAGGGGGCTTCTATTACGAGCAGTACTTC.

This chain joins TRBV29-1 and TRBJ2-7, with 8 bases fitting TRBD2. Germline CDR1 reads SQVTM; CDR2 reads ANQGSEA. This CDR3 has 13 residues. Germline trimming cut 7 bases from V and 3 bases from J; bases unmatched to any gene: 8. The CDR3: CSAKRESNYEQYF. In DNA form, the CDR3 reads TGCAGCGCAAAGCGGGAGAGTAACTACGAGCAGTACTTC.

This clone was detected only a few times. The rearrangement uses TRBV28 and TRBJ1-1, with a tentative D call TRBD1 (5 bases). Germline V lookup: CDR1 MDHEN, CDR2 SYDVKM. Trimming stripped 6 bases from V and 7 bases from J, with 15 bases between. This CDR3 has 13 amino acids. The CDR3 spells CASSQQTELEAFF. CDR3 nucleotides: TGTGCCAGCAGCCAGCAGACAGAACTTGAAGCTTTCTTT.

This chain joins TRBV27 and TRBJ2-7, with D perhaps TRBD2 (5 bases). This CDR3 is built from 13 residues. Germline loops: CDR1 MNHEY, CDR2 SMNVEV (reference sequence). Trimming removed 6 bases from V and 3 bases from J, with 12 bases in between. The CDR3 is CASSLGLYYEQYF. The DNA of the CDR3 is TGTGCCAGCAGCCTCGGACTCTACTACGAGCAGTACTTC.

V usage is TRBV11-1 and J usage is TRBJ2-5; 15 nucleotides line up with TRBD2. Germline loops: CDR1 SGHAT, CDR2 FQDESV (reference sequence). The V gene end was trimmed by 5 bases and the J gene end by 4 bases; junction bases not matched to a gene: 8. The CDR3 has 17 residues. CDR3 residues: CASSLGLAGGGRETQYF. The CDR3 coding sequence is TGTGCCAGCAGCCTAGGACTAGCGGGAGGGGGAAGAGAGACCCAGTACTTC.

Turning to this clone: Compared with germline, one end of the junction differs, possibly owing to a read error. This chain connects TRBV9 to TRBJ2-5; D not resolved. The DNA matches TRBJ2-7 better at its end, which makes the J call doubtful. Per germline, CDR1 SGDLS and CDR2 YYNGEE. The CDR3 covers 13 residues. The CDR3: CASSVHFSSEQYF. In DNA, the CDR3 is TGTGCCAGCAGCGTACATTTCTCCTCCGAGCAGTACTTC.

Notes on this clone: This may stem from a read error, because a much larger clone lies one nucleotide away. The gene calls are TRBV7-3 and TRBJ2-5, with 9 bases fitting TRBD2. Germline CDR1 is SGHTA and CDR2 is FQGTGA. This CDR3 has 17 amino acids. CDR3 sequence reads: CASSLRVSGSLQGTQYF. CDR3 nucleotide sequence: TGTGCCAGCAGCTTAAGGGTTAGCGGGAGCCTCCAAGGGACCCAGTACTTC.

This clone was seen repeatedly, ten times or more. The chain combines TRBV6-1 with TRBJ1-2, with 11 bases fitting TRBD1. With 8 bases clipped from V and 4 bases from J, the junction kept 0 bases outside the gene matches. The CDR3 length is 12 residues. Germline V gene data show CDR1 as MNHNS and CDR2 as SASEGT. This CDR3 reads CASGTGGYGYTF. The CDR3 bases are TGTGCCAGCGGGACAGGGGGCTATGGCTACACCTTC.